Below, one T cell receptor (beta chain) is given with its context. Its specificity is unknown. CDR1 SGHDT and CDR2 YYEEEE come from the germline V gene. V was cut by 6 bases and J by 2 bases, with 14 bases left in between. This CDR3 spans 14 amino acids. The data are from a study of T cells in Graves' hyperthyroidism and ophthalmopathy. Amplified regions were TCR beta CDR3 sequences from RNA transcripts. First-round RT-PCR targeting the TCR CDR3 was performed with the HTBI primer set. TCRdb re-analysed the multiplex PCR reads in MiXCR, keeping a single row per CDR3 protein. Counted here are about 360,000 distinct CDR3 sequences, roughly 13% occurring once; the ten biggest clones make up 9.2%. Hyperthyroidism patients were newly diagnosed, had disease duration under 2 months, and were aged 18 to 65 years. Lactation, pregnancy, other autoimmune disease or uncontrolled infection led to exclusion of patients.

General study findings and limits: Clonotypes that were expanded in thyroid above 0.001 mostly appeared in blood too. Prediction of ophthalmopathy progression came a median around 6.5 months pre-onset.

The V gene is TRBV5-6, the J gene TRBJ2-5; D is perhaps TRBD2 (5 bases). The receptor's source is a woman aged 18-29 years with Graves' hyperthyroidism. The sample consisted of blood. CDR3 DNA sequence: TGTGCCAGCAAGAGGCGTCGGGGTCAAGAGACCCAGTACTTC. Protein product: CASKRRRGQETQYF.